This section outlines one T cell receptor beta chain sequence together with its context. These data are taken from a study of blood T cell repertoires in COVID-19. Across the study: Material from acute and convalescent COVID-19 was sourced from the United States, Italy and Spain.

The CDR3 has 15 residues. Trimming stripped 0 bases from V and 1 base from J, with 8 bases between. Germline lookup yields CDR1 SGHRS and CDR2 YFSETQ. How the authors handled the data: Amplification with reference gene primers provided the estimates of nucleated cell counts. Some clones are missing from TCRdb's copy, which holds only in-frame ones; the method was immunoSEQ multiplex PCR. The DNA was the basis for D and trimming; V, J and clone size are from that table. The sample holds approximately 120,000 clones, 84% seen once. Sequencing was done on a sample of peripheral blood. This receptor was identified in a human donor in a cohort sampled during active COVID-19. The chain uses TRBV5-1 and TRBJ1-3, with D possibly matching TRBD1 (5 bases). For the CDR3, the DNA is TGCGCCAGCAGCTTGGCTCGGGGGTCTGGAAACACCATATATTTT. Its protein product is CASSLARGSGNTIYF.